These 21 T cell receptor beta chains originate from one sample sequenced in a study of shared clonotypes between healthy human individuals (TCRdb year 2020). CD8 naive samples were CD45RO-negative cells positively selected for CCR7, giving a CD45RA+CCR7+ population that excluded TemRA cells. The library relied on the immunoSEQ multiplex PCR assay. This immuneACCESS table, as held by TCRdb, lists in-frame sequences with V and J called but not all clones. Of the missing ones, under half trace to an unresolved V gene in checked studies; the others have no known cause. This sample comprises approximately 2,000,000 clones, 85% to 95% of them detected only once. The top ten hold approximately 1.6% of the sample. The specimen was naive CD8+ T cells from PBMCs. The intended sense of this specimen's cell subset or site label: CD45RA+CCR7+. All receptors come from a man between 18 and 35 years old in good health. Some clones in this sample may be carry-over from other donors' samples.

This clone has just a few counts. The chain carries TRBV28 and TRBJ1-1; possibly TRBD1 for D (5 bases). The CDR3 length is 15 residues. Germline V CDR1 and CDR2: MDHEN, SYDVKM. Between the trimmed V and J ends, which lost 5 bases and 6 bases, there was a span of 19 bases. DNA of the CDR3: TGTGCCAGCAGTCCCGGGACTCACCTCGTTGCTGAAGCTTTCTTT. Its translation: CASSPGTHLVAEAFF.

The rearrangement uses TRBV15 and TRBJ2-7, with TRBD1 matching 7 bases. The length of the CDR3 is 15 residues. Trimming at V came to 0 bases and at J to 2 bases, leaving 4 bases not matched to a gene. Germline values: CDR1 LNHNV, CDR2 YYDKDF (reference sequence). The CDR3 protein is CATSRDDRAPYEQYF. The CDR3 coding sequence is TGTGCCACCAGCAGAGATGACAGGGCCCCCTACGAGCAGTACTTC.

This chain uses TRBV2 with TRBJ2-7, with 7 positions matching TRBD1. This CDR3 contains 13 residues. V lost 2 bases to trimming and J lost 7 bases; unmatched junction nucleotides: 5. The germline V gene has CDR1 SNHLY and CDR2 FYNNEI. The CDR3 reads CASSEWAQGEQYF. In nucleotides, the CDR3 is TGTGCCAGCAGTGAATGGGCACAGGGGGAGCAGTACTTC.

CDR3 DNA sequence: TGTGCCAGCAGCCCCAAAGGTCAGCCCCAGCATTTT. Its translation: CASSPKGQPQHF. This chain connects TRBV13 to TRBJ1-5; D not resolved. From germline, CDR1 is PRHDT and CDR2 FYEKMQ (reference sequence). Trimming removed 5 bases from V and 6 bases from J, with 8 bases in between. The CDR3 runs to 12 residues.

Regarding this clone: At the DNA level, this CDR3 is encoded by other sequences in the same sample as well. V usage is TRBV7-9 and J usage is TRBJ1-4, with D unclear. Germline V lookup: CDR1 SEHNR, CDR2 FQNEAQ (reference sequence). The CDR3 sequence is 11 residues long. V lost 3 bases and J 8 bases, leaving 4 bases between the germline ends. The CDR3 DNA is TGTGCCAGCAGCTTTGGAGAAAAACTGTTTTTT. It encodes CASSFGEKLFF.

This clone was counted only a few times. The chain combines TRBV6-6 with TRBJ1-5; D is ambiguous. CDR3 length equals 13 residues. Germline V gives CDR1 MNHNY, CDR2 SVGAGI (reference sequence). V gave up 2 bases and J gave up 3 bases, with 5 bases separating them. This chain's CDR3 is CASSYGDNQPQHF. As DNA, the CDR3 is TGTGCCAGCAGTTACGGTGACAATCAGCCCCAGCATTTT.

The chain employs TRBV27 and TRBJ1-1; 8 positions agree with TRBD1. Trimming took 1 base from V and 5 from J; bases not matched to a gene: 9. The length of the CDR3 is 16 residues. Germline assignment: CDR1 MNHEY and CDR2 SMNVEV (reference sequence). The CDR3 protein is CASSLYPGQVTTEAFF. The DNA of the CDR3 is TGTGCCAGCAGTTTATATCCGGGACAGGTGACGACTGAAGCTTTCTTT.

The rearrangement joins TRBV2 to TRBJ2-7; perhaps TRBD2 as D (5 bases). V lost 4 bases and J 2 bases, leaving 12 bases between the germline ends. The germline V gene encodes CDR1 SNHLY and CDR2 FYNNEI. This CDR3 region has 14 residues. The CDR3 sequence is CASSALEVAYEQYF. CDR3 coding DNA: TGTGCCAGCAGTGCGCTGGAGGTCGCCTACGAGCAGTACTTC.

CDR3 amino acids: CASSTTSPGTEQFF. CDR3 DNA sequence: TGTGCCAGCAGTACGACTAGCCCCGGGACTGAGCAGTTCTTC. The V call is TRBV6-5, the J call TRBJ2-1; TRBD2 matches 7 bases. This CDR3 spans 14 amino acids. From germline, CDR1 is MNHEY and CDR2 SVGAGI. J lost 9 bases, V lost 5 bases, and 10 bases had no gene match.

The gene calls are TRBV14 and TRBJ2-2; possible D gene TRBD1, 6 bases. The CDR3 contains 14 residues. V was pared by 2 bases and J by 6 bases, with 10 bases between. The V gene's germline CDR1 is SGHDN and CDR2 FVKESK. The CDR3 coding sequence is TGTGCCAGCAGCCAATACAGGGTGCCCGGGGAGCTGTTTTTT. It specifies CASSQYRVPGELFF.

The V call is TRBV11-3, the J call TRBJ2-2; the D gene is possibly TRBD1 (5 bases). Germline CDR1 SGHNT, CDR2 YENEEA. This CDR3 region has 13 residues. The V gene lost 2 bases and the J gene lost 7 bases, with 8 bases spanning the gap. The DNA of the CDR3 is TGTGCCAGCAGCTTACCAGGGATCGGGGAGCTGTTTTTT. It is translated as CASSLPGIGELFF. Full variable domain (missing parts from reference TRBV11-3 and TRBJ2-2): EAGVVQSPRYKIIEKKQPVAFWCNPISGHNTLYWYLQNLGQGPELLIRYENEEAVDDSQLPKDRFSAERLKGVDSTLKIQPAELGDSAVYLCASSLPGIGELFFGEGSRLTVL.

The chain is built from TRBV30 and TRBJ1-2; D is undetermined. The V and J ends lost 5 bases and 7 bases respectively, with 14 bases between them. CDR1 GTSNPN and CDR2 SVGIG come from the germline V gene (reference sequence). The CDR3 runs to 12 residues. The CDR3 nucleotides are TGTGCCTGGGACCGACGTGTGGGTGGCTACACCTTC. This codes for CAWDRRVGGYTF.

This sequence joins TRBV6-5 and TRBJ1-5; no definite D call. CDR1 is MNHEY and CDR2 is SVGAGI in the germline V gene. The CDR3 runs to 13 residues. With 2 bases removed from V and 7 bases from J, the gap between germline ends came to 9 bases. This chain's CDR3 is CASSYESDQPQHF. Here the CDR3 DNA reads TGTGCCAGCAGTTACGAGTCAGACCAGCCCCAGCATTTT.

The chain combines TRBV6-5 with TRBJ1-2; 9 nucleotides align to TRBD1. The V segment lost 6 bases and the J segment 3 bases; nucleotides outside the gene matches: 5. The CDR3 totals 14 residues. Germline lookup yields CDR1 MNHEY and CDR2 SVGAGI. CDR3 protein: CASSDDRGDYGYTF. In DNA form, the CDR3 reads TGTGCCAGCAGCGACGACAGGGGGGACTATGGCTACACCTTC.

The rearrangement links TRBV6-5 to TRBJ2-1; D tentatively fits TRBD1 or TRBD2 (6 bases each). Germline CDR1 and CDR2: MNHEY and SVGAGI. The V and J ends lost 6 bases and 4 bases respectively, with 16 bases between them. This CDR3 spans 15 amino acids. The chain's CDR3 is CASSFPGAGYNEQFF. The CDR3 DNA reads TGTGCCAGCAGCTTTCCGGGGGCAGGATACAATGAGCAGTTCTTC.

Details on this clone: The sample holds other DNA sequences that translate to the same CDR3. The chain combines TRBV11-2 with TRBJ1-1, with D hard to call. Per germline, CDR1 SGHAT and CDR2 FQNNGV. V lost 1 base and J lost 4, with 7 bases in between. This CDR3 has 13 residues. CDR3 DNA sequence: TGTGCCAGCAGCTTAGCTCGGCGCACTGAAGCTTTCTTT. Translating gives CASSLARRTEAFF.

The chain employs TRBV11-2 and TRBJ1-2; 7 bases align to TRBD1. J gave up 6 bases and V 1 base, and 8 bases lay outside the gene matches. CDR1 and CDR2 (germline): SGHAT, FQNNGV. The CDR3 sequence is 15 residues long. For the CDR3, the DNA is TGTGCCAGCAGCTTAGTTACAGGGGCATCTAATGGCTACACCTTC. Amino acid sequence: CASSLVTGASNGYTF.

The count of this clone is one. The chain combines TRBV9 with TRBJ1-3; unclear D gene. The CDR3 sequence is 14 residues long. V was cut by 8 bases and J by 8 bases, with 20 bases left in between. Germline loops: CDR1 SGDLS, CDR2 YYNGEE. The CDR3 is CASRSGSGPDTIYF. The CDR3 nucleotides read TGTGCCAGTCGATCTGGGTCCGGGCCGGACACCATATATTTT.

Concerning this clone itself: This sample includes further DNA sequences coding for the same CDR3. DNA of the CDR3: TGTGCCAGCAGCAGGACAGGGGGCGGCGAGACCCAGTACTTC. Its protein is CASSRTGGGETQYF. The rearrangement joins TRBV2 to TRBJ2-5; 11 bases line up with TRBD1. The CDR3 totals 14 residues. Trimming cost V 6 bases and J 5 bases; bases outside gene matches: 5. CDR1 is SNHLY, CDR2 FYNNEI, per germline.

This clone is a singleton in its sample. The sample contains more than one DNA sequence encoding this CDR3. The gene calls are TRBV4-3 and TRBJ2-5; D remains unclear. This CDR3 comprises 11 residues. Trimming stripped 4 bases from V and 5 bases from J, with 5 bases between. Germline V CDR1 and CDR2: LGHNA, YSLEER. Written as DNA, the CDR3 is TGCGCCAGCAGCCCGCGGGAGACCCAGTACTTC. Amino acids: CASSPRETQYF.

CDR3 sequence (DNA): TGTGCCAGCAGCGTAGCAGGGGCCGACTACTACGAGCAGTACTTC. Its translation is CASSVAGADYYEQYF. This sequence joins TRBV9 and TRBJ2-7; D is perhaps TRBD1 (6 bases). CDR1 is SGDLS, CDR2 YYNGEE, per germline. The CDR3 totals 15 residues. Trimming left V 0 bases short and J 3 bases short, with 13 bases between.